The clone carrying this TCR beta chain was seen a few times. Its antigen is unknown. The isolated RNA, all of it, was reverse transcribed, so expressed TCRB transcripts were what got sequenced. Profiled with immunoSEQ multiplex PCR; TCRdb holds only in-frame clones, not every one. The sample holds a few hundred thousand clones, around an eighth seen once. This record comes from a study of beta chain features in type 1 diabetes. Study-wide results and limits: The study found fewer insertions and more deletions at VDJ junctions in type 1 diabetes patients. TCRB CDR3 length was moderately but significantly reduced in all four CD4+ subsets of Type 1 diabetes patients. Shorter templates may be favored by PCR, equally so in patients and controls.

Per the germline V gene, CDR1 is SNHLY and CDR2 is FYNNEI. Germline trimming cut 5 bases from V and 5 bases from J; bases unmatched to any gene: 4. The CDR3 has 14 residues. The V and J genes are TRBV2 and TRBJ2-3, with 10 bases matching TRBD2. The clonotype was recovered from a woman between 18 and 30 years old with type 1 diabetes. Material for sequencing was naive CD4+ T cells from blood. The CDR3 spells CASSNSGGLDTQYF. The DNA for the CDR3 is TGTGCCAGCAGTAATAGCGGGGGGTTAGATACGCAGTATTTT.